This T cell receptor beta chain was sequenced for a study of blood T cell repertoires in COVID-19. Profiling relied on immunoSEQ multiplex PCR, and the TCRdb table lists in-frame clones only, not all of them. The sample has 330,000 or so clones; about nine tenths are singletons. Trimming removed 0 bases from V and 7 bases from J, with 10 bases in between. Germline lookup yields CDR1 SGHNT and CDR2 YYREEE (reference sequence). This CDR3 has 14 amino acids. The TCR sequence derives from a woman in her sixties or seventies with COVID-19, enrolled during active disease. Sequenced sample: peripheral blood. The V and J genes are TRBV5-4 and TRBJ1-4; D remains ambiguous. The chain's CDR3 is CASSLALGGEKLFF. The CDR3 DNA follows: TGTGCCAGCAGCTTGGCCCTAGGAGGTGAAAAACTGTTTTTT. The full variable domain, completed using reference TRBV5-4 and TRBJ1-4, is ETGVTQSPTHLIKTRGQQVTLRCSSQSGHNTVSWYQQALGQGPQFIFQYYREEENGRGNFPPRFSGLQFPNYSSELNVNALELDDSALYLCASSLALGGEKLFFGSGTQLSVL.